The 22 T cell receptor beta chains in this list originate from one sample, sequenced in a study of control samples from healthy donors and cancer patients. Using immunoSEQ multiplex PCR, the repertoire was profiled, and TCRdb retains in-frame clones only, with some absent. The table includes about 160,000 clones, 80% to 95% detected once. Sequenced: blood. The receptors here all came from a woman aged 55-75 years in good health.

The rearrangement joins TRBV2 to TRBJ2-1, with 9 bases identical to TRBD2. V gave up 7 bases and J gave up 4 bases; unmatched junction bases: 8. CDR3 length equals 15 residues. CDR1 and CDR2 from the germline V gene are SNHLY and FYNNEI. DNA of the CDR3: TGTGCCAGCATTTTCGGCGGGGGGGGATACAATGAGCAGTTCTTC. Protein sequence: CASIFGGGGYNEQFF.

This sequence joins TRBV19 and TRBJ1-4, with 8 bases that match TRBD1. Trimming took 3 bases from V and 3 from J; bases not matched to a gene: 9. This CDR3 has 17 amino acids. Germline CDR1 reads LNHDA; CDR2 reads SQIVND (reference sequence). The CDR3 DNA reads as TGTGCCAGTAGTATCACAGGGGGTGGTAGAGCTAATGAAAAACTGTTTTTT. This sequence encodes CASSITGGGRANEKLFF.

This clone has just one count. V usage is TRBV5-1 and J usage is TRBJ1-4; TRBD1 might be the D (6 bases). The CDR3 is made up of 18 amino acids. Per germline, CDR1 SGHRS and CDR2 YFSETQ. V dropped 2 bases and J dropped 2 bases, with 19 bases sitting between them. CDR3 in amino acids: CASSFTGIASSTNEKLFF. The CDR3 coding sequence is TGCGCCAGCAGCTTTACAGGGATCGCATCCTCGACTAATGAAAAACTGTTTTTT.

CDR3 sequence (DNA): TGCGCCAGCAGCTTGGCAGGGGCTAGCTACAATGAGCAGTTCTTC. This codes for CASSLAGASYNEQFF. This chain links TRBV5-1 with TRBJ2-1, with D possibly being TRBD1 (6 bases). The germline V and J ends were trimmed by 0 bases and 3 bases, with 10 bases remaining between them. Germline CDR1 SGHRS, CDR2 YFSETQ. The CDR3 loop spans 15 amino acids.

This clone was observed a handful of times. The chain carries TRBV19 and TRBJ2-6, with TRBD1 identical over 8 bases. The CDR3 consists of 17 residues. V dropped 6 bases and J dropped 3; count of bases not matched to a gene: 10. Germline CDR1 and CDR2: LNHDA and SQIVND (reference sequence). The CDR3: CASSLGQGIFGANVLTF. CDR3 DNA sequence: TGTGCCAGTAGCCTTGGACAGGGAATCTTTGGGGCCAACGTCCTGACTTTC. Full variable domain (outside the CDR3, taken from reference TRBV19 and TRBJ2-6): DGGITQSPKYLFRKEGQNVTLSCEQNLNHDAMYWYRQDPGQGLRLIYYSQIVNDFQKGDIAEGYSVSREKKESFPLTVTSAQKNPTAFYLCASSLGQGIFGANVLTFGAGSRLTVL.

The chain combines TRBV5-1 with TRBJ2-5, with 10 bases lining up with TRBD2. Unmatched junction bases numbered 7, after V lost 4 bases and J lost 1 base. The length of the CDR3 is 16 residues. The germline V gene encodes CDR1 SGHRS and CDR2 YFSETQ. Here the CDR3 reads CASSASLAGAQETQYF. CDR3 in DNA: TGCGCCAGCAGCGCAAGCCTAGCGGGGGCCCAAGAGACCCAGTACTTC.

The chain recombines TRBV5-4 with TRBJ1-5; no reliable D call. V shed 3 bases and J shed 0 bases, with 13 bases lying between them. The germline V gene encodes CDR1 SGHNT and CDR2 YYREEE (reference sequence). The length of the CDR3 is 16 residues. For the CDR3, the DNA is TGTGCCAGCAGCTGGGGTGGTTTCAATAGCAATCAGCCCCAGCATTTT. This gives the protein CASSWGGFNSNQPQHF.

The V gene is TRBV2, the J gene TRBJ1-6; TRBD1 aligns across 8 bases. The CDR3 has 15 amino acids. Germline V gene lookup returns CDR1 SNHLY and CDR2 FYNNEI. The V and J ends lost 6 bases and 9 bases, in that order; junction bases with no gene match: 10. Here the CDR3 reads CASRGGTGESSPLHF. CDR3 coding DNA: TGTGCCAGCAGGGGTGGGACAGGAGAGAGTTCACCCCTCCACTTT.

The chain links TRBV18 to TRBJ1-1, with TRBD1 identical over 11 bases. V lost 4 bases to trimming and J lost 5 bases; unmatched junction nucleotides: 6. Germline CDR1 KGHSH, CDR2 LQKENI. The CDR3 runs 15 residues. The CDR3 nucleotides read TGTGCCAGCTCACAAGGACAGGGGGCTTATACTGAAGCTTTCTTT. Protein: CASSQGQGAYTEAFF.

The chain links TRBV6-5 to TRBJ2-3, with unresolved D. This CDR3 has 12 amino acids. The germline V gene encodes CDR1 MNHEY and CDR2 SVGAGI. V lost 6 bases and J 4 bases, leaving 8 bases between the germline ends. The CDR3 reads CASSNHADTQYF. In DNA form, the CDR3 reads TGTGCCAGCAGCAACCACGCAGATACGCAGTATTTT.

The V call is TRBV5-5, the J call TRBJ1-1; possibly TRBD1 for D (5 bases). Trimming shortened V by 0 bases and J by 1 base, and 10 bases separated the two germline ends. From germline, CDR1 is SGHKS and CDR2 YYEKEE (reference sequence). CDR3 length: 15 residues. CDR3 residues: CASSLGREENTEAFF. The DNA for the CDR3 is TGTGCCAGCAGCTTGGGCAGGGAGGAGAACACTGAAGCTTTCTTT.

The V gene is TRBV19, the J gene TRBJ1-2; D gene ambiguous. The germline CDR1 and CDR2 sequences are LNHDA and SQIVND (reference sequence). V was pared by 1 base and J by 0 bases, with 12 bases between. The CDR3 sequence is 16 residues long. CDR3 in amino acids: CASSIAFYEANYGYTF. The CDR3 coding sequence is TGTGCCAGTAGTATAGCCTTCTACGAAGCTAACTATGGCTACACCTTC.

CDR3 protein: CASRISSGANVLTF. In DNA form, the CDR3 reads TGCGCCAGCAGGATTTCCTCTGGGGCCAACGTCCTGACTTTC. The V gene is TRBV5-1, the J gene TRBJ2-6; no clear D gene. The CDR3 runs to 14 residues. Trimming removed 5 bases from V and 0 bases from J, with 6 bases in between. Germline V lookup: CDR1 SGHRS, CDR2 YFSETQ.

This chain uses TRBV27 with TRBJ2-1; 9 nucleotides agree with TRBD1. V gave up 7 bases and J gave up 7 bases; unmatched junction bases: 8. Per the germline V gene, CDR1 is MNHEY and CDR2 is SMNVEV (reference sequence). The CDR3 sequence is 14 residues long. CDR3 nucleotides: TGTGCCAGCAAAAGAGGACAGGGGAGGAATGAGCAGTTCTTC. It translates to CASKRGQGRNEQFF.

This clone occurred once. CDR3 nucleotide sequence: TGTGCCAGCAGTCAAAGGACAAACTATGGCTACACCTTC. It encodes CASSQRTNYGYTF. The chain carries TRBV5-4 and TRBJ1-2; possible D gene TRBD1, 5 bases. Germline V gene data show CDR1 as SGHNT and CDR2 as YYREEE (reference sequence). V gave up 5 bases and J gave up 2 bases, with 10 bases separating them. The CDR3 runs to 13 residues. The entire variable domain, with the rest obtained from reference TRBV5-4 and TRBJ1-2, is as follows: ETGVTQSPTHLIKTRGQQVTLRCSSQSGHNTVSWYQQALGQGPQFIFQYYREEENGRGNFPPRFSGLQFPNYSSELNVNALELDDSALYLCASSQRTNYGYTFGSGTRLTVV.

The chain combines TRBV4-3 with TRBJ1-5, with D uncertain. The CDR3 extends over 15 amino acids. Germline V gene sequence: CDR1 LGHNA, CDR2 YSLEER. Trimming stripped 0 bases from V and 8 bases from J, with 14 bases between. Here the CDR3 reads CASSQDSGGFEPQHF. Written as DNA, the CDR3 is TGCGCCAGCAGCCAAGATTCGGGAGGGTTCGAGCCCCAGCATTTT.

This clone is a singleton in its sample. The J gene is TRBJ2-3, the V gene TRBV12-5; unclear D gene. This CDR3 has 13 residues. V shed 6 bases and J shed 1 base, with 8 bases lying between them. The germline CDR1 and CDR2 sequences are LGHNT and FRNRAP. The CDR3 DNA reads TGTGCTAGTGGGTCCGCTGGCACAGATACGCAGTATTTT. Its translation: CASGSAGTDTQYF. Supplemented by reference TRBV12-5 and TRBJ2-3, the full variable domain reads DARVTQTPRHKVTEMGQEVTMRCQPILGHNTVFWYRQTMMQGLELLAYFRNRAPLDDSGMPKDRFSAEMPDATLATLKIQPSEPRDSAVYFCASGSAGTDTQYFGPGTRLTVL.

V is TRBV7-2 and J is TRBJ1-5; D is perhaps TRBD1 (5 bases). CDR3 length: 15 amino acids. Trimming removed 6 bases from V and 2 bases from J, with 14 bases in between. The germline V gene has CDR1 SGHTA and CDR2 FQGNSA. CDR3 DNA sequence: TGTGCCAGCAGTCCTAGCTGGGGGGGCAATCAGCCCCAGCATTTT. Protein product: CASSPSWGGNQPQHF.

The chain uses TRBV4-1 and TRBJ2-7; D unclear. This CDR3 spans 13 amino acids. Germline V lookup: CDR1 MGHRA, CDR2 YSYEKL. V was clipped by 0 bases and J by 3 bases, with 6 bases between them. In DNA, the CDR3 is TGCGCCAGCAGCCAAGATTTGCACTACGAGCAGTACTTC. Encoded protein: CASSQDLHYEQYF.

This sequence joins TRBV4-1 and TRBJ2-5; TRBD1 aligns across 8 bases. V dropped 4 bases and J dropped 5; count of bases not matched to a gene: 9. The CDR3 consists of 15 residues. In germline, CDR1 is MGHRA, CDR2 YSYEKL. CDR3 nucleotides: TGCGCCAGCAGCCCCCAAACAGGGGGGTGGGAGACCCAGTACTTC. It specifies CASSPQTGGWETQYF.

The V gene is TRBV29-1, the J gene TRBJ1-1; 7 bases fit TRBD1. The V and J ends lost 5 bases and 2 bases, in that order; junction bases with no gene match: 2. CDR1 is SQVTM, CDR2 ANQGSEA, per germline. The CDR3 runs to 12 residues. CDR3 bases: TGCAGCGTTAACAGGGGAAACACTGAAGCTTTCTTT. It codes for CSVNRGNTEAFF.

V is TRBV11-3 and J is TRBJ2-1; 8 nucleotides agree with TRBD1. J lost 8 bases, V lost 5 bases, and 8 bases had no gene match. The CDR3 spans 14 residues. The germline V gene encodes CDR1 SGHNT and CDR2 YENEEA. CDR3 in amino acids: CASSPGQGKDEQFF. In DNA form, the CDR3 reads TGTGCCAGCAGCCCCGGACAGGGTAAGGATGAGCAGTTCTTC.